The 5 T cell receptor beta chains given below trace back to one sample, sequenced in a study of blood T cell repertoires in COVID-19 (TCRdb year 2020). Library generation was performed with the immunoSEQ multiplex PCR assay. TCRdb re-hosts the immuneACCESS table, in-frame sequences only. Its copies lack some clones; in the studies checked, an unresolved V gene accounts for under half of them, and the cause for the rest is not known. The sample has about 190,000 clones on record, more than 85% of them singletons. Around 1.2% of the sample is in the top ten clones. The material sequenced was peripheral blood. These receptors originate from a man aged 25-45 years with acute or convalescent COVID-19.

The chain couples TRBV28 to TRBJ2-1; 7 nucleotides align to TRBD2. This CDR3 region has 13 residues. The ends lost 8 bases at V and 8 bases at J; junction bases unmatched: 9. Germline V gives CDR1 MDHEN, CDR2 SYDVKM. The CDR3 DNA sequence: TGTGCCAGCCTGAGGGGACTACCCCATGAGCAGTTCTTC. It codes for CASLRGLPHEQFF.

This chain uses TRBV3-1 (or the pseudogene TRBV3-2) with TRBJ2-1; 8 bases are shared with TRBD1. Germline V gene lookup returns CDR1 LGHDT and CDR2 YNNKEL (reference sequence). Unmatched junction bases numbered 16, after V lost 0 bases and J lost 0 bases. The CDR3 length is 21 residues. The CDR3 reads CASSQDQTGEVLWSSYNEQFF. In DNA form, the CDR3 reads TGTGCCAGCAGCCAAGATCAGACAGGGGAGGTTTTGTGGAGCTCCTACAATGAGCAGTTCTTC.

The chain is built from TRBV19 and TRBJ1-5, with unresolved D. The germline V and J ends were trimmed by 3 bases and 1 base, with 10 bases remaining between them. Looked up from germline, CDR1 is LNHDA and CDR2 is SQIVND (reference sequence). This CDR3 spans 15 amino acids. CDR3 sequence: CASSIIYESNQPQHF. The CDR3 region has the DNA TGTGCCAGTAGTATTATCTATGAAAGCAATCAGCCCCAGCATTTT.

The J gene is TRBJ2-2, the V gene TRBV6-6; a weak D match, TRBD2 (5 bases). Trimming left V 6 bases short and J 6 bases short, with 8 bases between. The germline V gene has CDR1 MNHNY and CDR2 SVGAGI (reference sequence). CDR3 length equals 12 residues. CDR3 nucleotide sequence: TGTGCCAGCAGCCCCGGGGCCGGGGAGCTGTTTTTT. It specifies CASSPGAGELFF.

This clone came up once. The rearrangement uses TRBV2 and TRBJ1-2; D is unresolved. V was trimmed by 9 bases and J by 0 bases, leaving 14 bases between them. CDR3 length: 14 residues. CDR1 and CDR2 (germline): SNHLY, FYNNEI. The CDR3 loop is CASGPGVANYGYTF. The CDR3 coding sequence is TGTGCCAGTGGCCCCGGGGTGGCTAACTATGGCTACACCTTC.